This T cell receptor (beta chain) was sequenced in a study of blood T cell repertoires in COVID-19. Across the whole study: COVID-19 samples, acute and convalescent, were from the United States, Italy and Spain.

Here immunoSEQ multiplex PCR was the method, and the copy in TCRdb shows in-frame clones only, minus some. The data show 250,000 or so clones, 70% to 90% seen once. Material: PBMCs or T cells enriched from blood (not recorded which). This TCR was sampled from a young man who had recovered from COVID-19.

The CDR3 spells CASSPLGRSYNEQFF. Here the CDR3 DNA reads TGTGCCAGCTCCCCCCTCGGTCGCTCCTACAATGAGCAGTTCTTC. This rearrangement joins TRBV9 to TRBJ2-1; D not certain. V lost 7 bases to trimming and J lost 0 bases, with 14 bases between them. This CDR3 contains 15 residues. Germline CDR1 and CDR2: SGDLS and YYNGEE.